The subject of this entry is one TCR beta chain. This sample is part of a study of shared clonotypes between healthy human individuals. CD8 cells classed as naive were CD45RO-negative and positively selected for CCR7, excluding terminally differentiated effector memory CD45RA+ cells. Clones were sequenced by immunoSEQ multiplex PCR, and TCRdb holds only the in-frame ones, with some missing. The table includes roughly 590,000 clones, about 95% detected once. Germline V gene sequence: CDR1 SEHNR, CDR2 FQNEAQ (reference sequence). V trimming: 5 bases; J trimming: 0 bases; junction bases outside the gene matches: 5. The CDR3 sequence is 15 residues long.

The TCR was taken from a young woman in good health. The V and J genes are TRBV7-9 and TRBJ2-7, with 9 positions matching TRBD1. Sequenced material: naive CD8+ T cells sorted from blood. The CDR3 loop reads CASSRTGAASYEQYF. CDR3 DNA: TGTGCCAGCAGCCGGACAGGGGCTGCCTCCTACGAGCAGTACTTC.